The 22 T cell receptor beta chains below all came from one sample that was sequenced in a study of blood T cell repertoires in COVID-19. Sequenced by immunoSEQ multiplex PCR; TCRdb stores in-frame clones only, minus some. This sample has more than 150,000 clones, with about 88% found just once. The specimen sequenced was peripheral blood. The receptors derive from a woman in her seventies with acute or convalescent COVID-19.

The chain employs TRBV14 and TRBJ1-1, with TRBD1 identical over 7 bases. Germline CDR1 and CDR2: SGHDN and FVKESK. Trimming took 8 bases from V and 3 from J; bases not matched to a gene: 12. This CDR3 is 15 amino acids long. The CDR3 region has the DNA TGTGCCAGCCACAGGGGAACAGGGGCTTACACTGAAGCTTTCTTT. Protein product: CASHRGTGAYTEAFF. The full variable domain, rest sourced from reference TRBV14 and TRBJ1-1, is EAGVTQFPSHSVIEKGQTVTLRCDPISGHDNLYWYRRVMGKEIKFLLHFVKESKQDESGMPNNRFLAERTGGTYSTLKVQPAELEDSGVYFCASHRGTGAYTEAFFGQGTRLTVV.

Only a few counts were recorded for this clone. The genes are TRBV9 and TRBJ1-2, with a weak D call TRBD1 (5 bases). Germline CDR1 is SGDLS and CDR2 is YYNGEE. CDR3 length: 14 amino acids. The V end lost 0 bases, the J end lost 1 base, and 7 bases lay between the germline ends. DNA for the CDR3: TGTGCCAGCAGCGTAGAGGGGCGTAACTATGGCTACACCTTC. Its protein product is CASSVEGRNYGYTF.

V is TRBV20-1 and J is TRBJ1-1; D is ambiguous. V was cut by 5 bases and J by 2 bases, with 3 bases left in between. The CDR3 is 10 amino acids. CDR1 is DFQATT, CDR2 SNEGSKA, per germline (reference sequence). CDR3 nucleotides: TGCAGTGCTCCAAACACTGAAGCTTTCTTT. The encoded protein is CSAPNTEAFF.

The V and J genes are TRBV18 and TRBJ1-2; 9 nucleotides align to TRBD1. Germline V lookup: CDR1 KGHSH, CDR2 LQKENI. The CDR3 is 16 residues long. The V segment lost 2 bases and the J segment 1 base; nucleotides outside the gene matches: 5. Here the CDR3 reads CASSPTLGQGNYGYTF. The CDR3 nucleotides read TGTGCCAGCTCACCAACTTTGGGACAGGGTAACTATGGCTACACCTTC.

The rearrangement links TRBV28 to TRBJ2-3, with D perhaps TRBD1 (5 bases). Germline V lookup: CDR1 MDHEN, CDR2 SYDVKM. This CDR3 region has 13 residues. Trimming stripped 8 bases from V and 1 base from J, with 10 bases between. CDR3 sequence reads: CASGWGRTDTQYF. CDR3 DNA sequence: TGTGCCAGCGGCTGGGGCCGCACAGATACGCAGTATTTT. Full variable domain (missing parts from reference TRBV28 and TRBJ2-3): DVKVTQSSRYLVKRTGEKVFLECVQDMDHENMFWYRQDPGLGLRLIYFSYDVKMKEKGDIPEGYSVSREKKERFSLILESASTNQTSMYLCASGWGRTDTQYFGPGTRLTVL.

This chain links TRBV3-1 (or the pseudogene TRBV3-2) with TRBJ1-1; no clear D. Trimming pared 4 bases from V and 0 bases from J, leaving 9 bases between. CDR3 size: 14 residues. Looked up from germline, CDR1 is LGHDT and CDR2 is YNNKEL (reference sequence). DNA of the CDR3: TGTGCCAGCAGCCGCCAACAGTTGAACACTGAAGCTTTCTTT. Protein: CASSRQQLNTEAFF.

The V call is TRBV6-5, the J call TRBJ2-7, with 7 nucleotides matching TRBD1. Unmatched junction bases numbered 14, after V lost 5 bases and J lost 7 bases. This CDR3 spans 15 amino acids. Germline assignment: CDR1 MNHEY and CDR2 SVGAGI. The CDR3 DNA reads TGTGCCAGCAGTCGACTGACAGGGTTTAAGTGGGAGCAGTACTTC. Protein product: CASSRLTGFKWEQYF.

The table lists this clone with a count of one. The chain joins TRBV7-3 to TRBJ2-5, with 11 bases lining up with TRBD1. J was trimmed by 5 bases and V by 5 bases; bases with no gene match: 10. CDR3 length: 16 residues. Germline values: CDR1 SGHTA, CDR2 FQGTGA. The CDR3: CASSLRTGGAGETQYF. CDR3 bases: TGTGCCAGCAGCCTAAGGACAGGGGGCGCCGGGGAGACCCAGTACTTC.

The V and J genes are TRBV6-4 and TRBJ2-1, with D tentatively TRBD1 (6 bases). V dropped 10 bases and J dropped 8 bases, with 24 bases sitting between them. Germline V lookup: CDR1 MRHNA, CDR2 SNTAGT. This CDR3 has 15 residues. CDR3 amino acids: CATRVGGGAPYEQFF. CDR3 bases: TGTGCCACCAGAGTGGGTGGGGGCGCCCCGTATGAGCAGTTCTTC.

The chain recombines TRBV19 with TRBJ2-2, with D tentatively TRBD1 (5 bases). V was shortened by 7 bases and J by 2 bases, with 14 bases between the two germline ends. The germline V gene encodes CDR1 LNHDA and CDR2 SQIVND (reference sequence). The CDR3 contains 15 residues. CDR3 sequence: CASKATAANTGELFF. The CDR3 region has the DNA TGTGCCAGTAAGGCGACAGCCGCTAACACCGGGGAGCTGTTTTTT.

The gene calls are TRBV28 and TRBJ1-2; 7 bases align to TRBD1. Trimming took 4 bases from V and 3 from J; bases not matched to a gene: 11. The CDR3 totals 16 residues. Germline-derived CDR1 and CDR2 are MDHEN and SYDVKM. CDR3 nucleotide sequence: TGTGCCAGCAGTTCCGGGGGGACAGCGGGAGACTATGGCTACACCTTC. Translated, it gives CASSSGGTAGDYGYTF.

The gene calls are TRBV10-3 and TRBJ1-2; TRBD1 matches 7 bases. Germline CDR1 reads ENHRY; CDR2 reads SYGVKD. The CDR3 is made up of 15 amino acids. V trimming: 2 bases; J trimming: 6 bases; junction bases outside the gene matches: 9. DNA for the CDR3: TGTGCCATCAGTGAGGTAACAGGGGTTGTAAATGGCTACACCTTC. Translating it yields CAISEVTGVVNGYTF.

The rearrangement uses TRBV6-5 and TRBJ2-2, with D possibly matching TRBD2 (6 bases). Trimming took 8 bases from V and 2 from J, leaving 15 bases between them. Germline V gene lookup returns CDR1 MNHEY and CDR2 SVGAGI. The CDR3 has 15 residues. The CDR3 region has the DNA TGTGCCAGCGGTTCCACGGGGACTAACACCGGGGAGCTGTTTTTT. Translation gives CASGSTGTNTGELFF.

This sequence joins TRBV11-1 and TRBJ1-1; a possible D gene is TRBD1 (5 bases). The ends were cut back, 1 base at V and 4 bases at J, with 13 bases in the middle. CDR1 is SGHAT and CDR2 is FQDESV in the germline V gene (reference sequence). The CDR3 is 15 amino acids. The CDR3 region is CASSLGTGGGTEAFF. The CDR3 bases are TGTGCCAGCAGCTTAGGTACGGGCGGGGGCACTGAAGCTTTCTTT.

With regard to this clone: An end of the junction does not agree with germline; a read error may underlie this. Other nucleotide sequences in the sample specify the same CDR3. This chain links TRBV6-5 with TRBJ1-1, with no clear D. This CDR3 is built from 13 residues. Germline CDR1 MNHEY, CDR2 SVGAGI. The CDR3 DNA sequence: TGTGCCAGCAGCCCAACTATGAACACTGAGGCTTTCTTT. It encodes CASSPTMNTEAFF.

The chain employs TRBV6-5 and TRBJ1-2; 9 bases fit TRBD1. Germline V lookup: CDR1 MNHEY, CDR2 SVGAGI. The V gene end was trimmed by 0 bases and the J gene end by 8 bases; junction bases not matched to a gene: 10. The CDR3 totals 16 residues. In DNA, the CDR3 is TGTGCCAGCAGTTACTCAAAACCACAGGGGGCTGGAGGCTACACCTTC. This codes for CASSYSKPQGAGGYTF.

This chain connects TRBV7-2 to TRBJ2-1, with 9 bases lining up with TRBD1. The junction had 4 bases not matched to a gene; V was cut back by 5 bases and J by 5 bases. The CDR3 is 14 residues long. CDR1 and CDR2 from the germline V gene are SGHTA and FQGNSA. CDR3 nucleotides: TGTGCCAGCAGCCCCGGGACAGGGAACAATGAGCAGTTCTTC. This codes for CASSPGTGNNEQFF.

This clone was recorded only once. The chain recombines TRBV10-3 with TRBJ2-7, with TRBD1 as a possible D gene (6 bases). From germline, CDR1 is ENHRY and CDR2 SYGVKD. Trimming pared 3 bases from V and 2 bases from J, leaving 11 bases between. The CDR3 consists of 14 residues. The CDR3 region is CAISEQGTPYEQYV. CDR3 coding DNA: TGTGCCATCAGTGAACAGGGAACCCCCTACGAGCAGTACGTC.

The rearrangement joins TRBV6-2 or TRBV6-3 to TRBJ2-6; D could derive from TRBD1 or TRBD2 (6 bases each). V lost 6 bases, J lost 1 base, and 16 bases lay in between. The CDR3 covers 17 residues. Germline V gene data show CDR1 as MNHEY and CDR2 as SVGEGT. CDR3: CASSRGQWWSGANVLTF. In DNA form, the CDR3 reads TGTGCCAGCAGCCGGGGGCAATGGTGGTCTGGGGCCAACGTCCTGACTTTC.

CDR3 protein: CAWSVLRTSGGATDTQYF. The CDR3 nucleotides are TGTGCCTGGAGTGTACTGCGGACTAGCGGGGGGGCCACAGATACGCAGTATTTT. V is TRBV30 and J is TRBJ2-3; 15 bases fit TRBD2. Trimming removed 0 bases from V and 2 bases from J; junction bases left unmatched: 6. Per germline, CDR1 GTSNPN and CDR2 SVGIG (reference sequence). The CDR3 length is 18 residues.

V usage is TRBV7-2 and J usage is TRBJ2-5, with TRBD2 matching 11 bases. Trimming took 0 bases from V and 5 from J; bases not matched to a gene: 8. This CDR3 is built from 17 residues. Germline V gene data show CDR1 as SGHTA and CDR2 as FQGNSA. The CDR3 nucleotides are TGTGCCAGCAGCTTAGCGGCTAGCGGGGGGAGGAGGGAGACCCAGTACTTC. This gives the protein CASSLAASGGRRETQYF. Based on the CDR3 plus reference TRBV7-2 and TRBJ2-5, the full variable domain is GAGVSQSPSNKVTEKGKDVELRCDPISGHTALYWYRQSLGQGLEFLIYFQGNSAPDKSGLPSDRFSAERTGGSVSTLTIQRTQQEDSAVYLCASSLAASGGRRETQYFGPGTRLLVL.

This chain uses TRBV6-5 with TRBJ1-1; no reliable D call. Trimming took off 7 bases at V and 3 bases at J, with 15 bases between the two ends. The germline V gene encodes CDR1 MNHEY and CDR2 SVGAGI. CDR3 length: 14 residues. CDR3 nucleotide sequence: TGTGCCAGCATCTTGAAGCAATCCCACACTGAAGCTTTCTTT. It is translated as CASILKQSHTEAFF.